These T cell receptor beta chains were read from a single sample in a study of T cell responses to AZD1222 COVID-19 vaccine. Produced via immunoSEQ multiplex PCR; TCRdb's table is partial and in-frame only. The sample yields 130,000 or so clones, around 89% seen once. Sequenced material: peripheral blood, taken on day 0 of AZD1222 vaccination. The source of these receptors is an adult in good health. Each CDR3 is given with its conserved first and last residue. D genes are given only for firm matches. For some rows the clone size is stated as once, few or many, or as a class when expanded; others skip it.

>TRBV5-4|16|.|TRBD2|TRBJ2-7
TGTGCCAGCAGCTTCGTGGCGGGGGGTCCCTCCTACGAGCAGTACTTC
CASSFVAGGPSYEQYF
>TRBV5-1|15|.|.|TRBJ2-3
TGCGCCAGCAGACCTCGGGGGGCTAGCACAGATACGCAGTATTTT
CASRPRGASTDTQYF
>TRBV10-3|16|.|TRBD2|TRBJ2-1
TGTGCCATCAGTGAGTCTGGGACTAGCGACTACAATGAGCAGTTCTTC
CAISESGTSDYNEQFF
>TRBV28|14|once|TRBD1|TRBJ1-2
TGTGCCAGCAGTGAGTCTTTGGACAGGAATGGCTACACCTTC
CASSESLDRNGYTF
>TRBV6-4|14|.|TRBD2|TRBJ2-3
TGTGCCAGCAGTAGGATAGCGGGATCAGATACGCAGTATTTT
CASSRIAGSDTQYF
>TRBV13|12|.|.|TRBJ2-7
TGTGCCAGCAGCTTAAATGGGGCCGAGCAGTACTTC
CASSLNGAEQYF
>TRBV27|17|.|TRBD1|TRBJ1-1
TGTGCCAGCAGTCCCACGGGACAGGGGATCATGAACACTGAAGCTTTCTTT
CASSPTGQGIMNTEAFF
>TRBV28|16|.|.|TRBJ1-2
TGTGCCAGCAGTCAAGCGGAGGTACCGAATAGCTATGGCTACACCTTC
CASSQAEVPNSYGYTF
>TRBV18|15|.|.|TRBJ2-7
TGTGCCAGCTCACAAGACAGTAGGACCCGCCACGAGCAGTACTTC
CASSQDSRTRHEQYF
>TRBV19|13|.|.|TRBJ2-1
TGTGCCAGTAGTAACTGGGCCCACAATGAGCAGTTCTTC
CASSNWAHNEQFF
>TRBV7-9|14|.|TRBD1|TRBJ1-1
TGTGCCAGCAGCTTAACAGGGGTGAACACTGAAGCTTTCTTT
CASSLTGVNTEAFF
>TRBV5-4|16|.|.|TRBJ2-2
TGTGCCAGCAGCTTGGAGGGTGGGGCGAACACCGGGGAGCTGTTTTTT
CASSLEGGANTGELFF
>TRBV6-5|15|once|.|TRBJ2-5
TGTGCCAGCAGTTACTCTAGGGCAGTAGGAGAGACCCAGTACTTC
CASSYSRAVGETQYF
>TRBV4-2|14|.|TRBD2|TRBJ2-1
TGTGCCAGCAGCCAGGTCGGGGGGGCTTGGGAGCAGTTCTTC
CASSQVGGAWEQFF
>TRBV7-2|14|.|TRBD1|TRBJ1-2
TGTGCCAGCAGCCCTGGACCAGGGGGCAGGGGCTACACCTTC
CASSPGPGGRGYTF
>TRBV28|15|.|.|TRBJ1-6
TGTGCCAGCAGTTCCCTCAGGGTTGGTAATTCACCCCTCCACTTT
CASSSLRVGNSPLHF
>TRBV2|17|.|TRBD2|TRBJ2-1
TGTGCCAGCAGTGAATGGGAGGGTTCAGTTTCTTACAATGAGCAGTTCTTC
CASSEWEGSVSYNEQFF
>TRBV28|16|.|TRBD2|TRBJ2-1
TGTGCCAGCAGTACCCCTAGCGGGAGGGCCCTCAATGAGCAGTTCTTC
CASSTPSGRALNEQFF